Listed below are T cell receptor beta chains from one sample, sequenced in a study of response to subunit inactivated influenza vaccine. One entry per CDR3 protein, called by TCRdb with MiXCR from the RT-PCR reads. Of under 850,000 distinct CDR3 sequences in the sample, 15% to 20% were seen once. The sequencing here drew on PBMCs from blood, taken roughly 5 days after vaccination. These receptors all stem from a man in his fifties or sixties who received an inactivated influenza vaccine. Each CDR3 is given with its conserved first and last residue. The D gene is left open where the match is weak. Size values are once, few and many counts, or a class for expanded clones, and some rows have none.

>many|.|TRBV6-5|TRBJ2-6
CASSYSTGQRDVLTF
TGTGCCAGCAGTTACTCGACGGGACAAAGGGACGTCCTGACTTTC
>few|TRBD1|TRBV15|TRBJ2-7
CATSRSRGQLYEQYF
TGTGCCACCAGCAGATCAAGGGGGCAGCTCTACGAGCAGTACTTC
>once|TRBD1|TRBV20-1|TRBJ1-5
CSARTGSGQPQHF
TGCAGTGCTAGGACAGGGAGTGGTCAGCCCCAGCATTTT
>.|.|TRBV20-1|TRBJ1-1
CSANHPLQGNLNTEAFF
TGCAGTGCCAATCATCCGCTCCAGGGCAACTTGAACACTGAAGCTTTCTTT
>few|.|TRBV9|TRBJ2-3
CASSATALTADTQYF
TGTGCCAGCAGCGCGACGGCTCTCACGGCAGATACGCAGTATTTT
>.|.|TRBV20-1|TRBJ2-7
CSARESLGLAEQYF
TGCAGTGCTAGAGAGTCACTTGGACTTGCCGAGCAGTACTTC
>.|.|TRBV11-2|TRBJ1-2
CASSPGGWSGYTF
TGTGCCAGCAGTCCCGGAGGGTGGAGTGGCTACACCTTC
>.|.|TRBV24-1|TRBJ1-2
CATSDSGGYGYTF
TGTGCCACCAGTGATTCTGGGGGCTATGGCTACACCTTC
>.|.|TRBV10-3|TRBJ2-7
CATPWGDTAYEQYF
TGTGCCACCCCCTGGGGGGACACTGCCTACGAGCAGTACTTC
>few|.|TRBV6-5|TRBJ1-5
CASSYSGENSNQPQHF
TGTGCCAGCAGTTACTCCGGGGAGAATAGCAATCAGCCCCAGCATTTT
>.|.|TRBV20-1|TRBJ1-6
CSAQDRVDSPLHF
TGCAGTGCACAGGACAGAGTTGATTCACCCCTCCACTTT
>few|.|TRBV25-1|TRBJ2-4
CASSESGTPKKNIQYF
TGTGCCAGCAGTGAATCCGGGACACCAAAGAAAAACATTCAGTACTTC
>.|.|TRBV20-1|TRBJ2-7
CSARGGANYEQYF
TGCAGTGCTAGAGGGGGAGCAAACTACGAGCAGTACTTC
>.|.|TRBV3-1|TRBJ2-3
CASSQVGSSDTQYF
TGTGCCAGCAGCCAAGTCGGTAGCTCAGATACGCAGTATTTT
>few|.|TRBV4-2|TRBJ2-5
CASSQDDSRQETQYF
TGTGCCAGCAGCCAAGATGACAGTAGGCAAGAGACCCAGTACTTC
>.|TRBD1|TRBV20-1|TRBJ1-6
CSARDLTGGASYNSPLHF
TGCAGTGCTAGAGATTTGACAGGGGGCGCCTCCTATAATTCACCCCTCCACTTT
>.|.|TRBV7-9|TRBJ2-4
CASSPGPGEVAKNIQYF
TGTGCCAGCAGCCCAGGGCCAGGGGAGGTGGCCAAAAACATTCAGTACTTC
>.|.|TRBV12-5|TRBJ2-3
CASGFLSGEQYF
TGTGCTAGTGGTTTTCTCTCCGGCGAGCAGTATTTT
>many|.|TRBV12-3/TRBV12-4|TRBJ2-1
CASSLVHPGDEQFF
TGTGCCAGCAGTTTAGTACATCCGGGCGATGAGCAGTTCTTC
>few|TRBD1|TRBV10-3|TRBJ1-2
CAISDYPGTGADYGYTF
TGTGCCATCAGTGATTACCCCGGGACAGGAGCGGACTATGGCTACACCTTC
>few|.|TRBV20-1|TRBJ2-7
CSASPPGRGGEQYF
TGCAGTGCTAGCCCCCCGGGTAGGGGTGGCGAGCAGTACTTC
>few|.|TRBV18|TRBJ1-1
CASSPPRTVRSDTEAFF
TGTGCCAGCTCACCACCCCGGACAGTACGTAGCGACACTGAAGCTTTCTTT